The 10 T cell receptor beta chains presented below share a single source sample, sequenced in a study of cytomegalovirus exposure and HLA in healthy donors. PCR was performed using 60 Vbeta and 13 Jbeta primers. Profiled with immunoSEQ multiplex PCR; TCRdb holds only in-frame clones, not every one. This sample carries roughly 35,000 clones, with more than 3% going to the ten biggest clones. The specimen sequenced was PBMCs. Receptors originate from a woman between 35 and 50 years old in good health and CMV-seropositive.

The chain employs TRBV5-1 and TRBJ1-2; 10 nucleotides agree with TRBD1. CDR1 is SGHRS, CDR2 YFSETQ, per germline. The CDR3 sequence is 14 residues long. The V segment lost 0 bases and the J segment 8 bases; nucleotides outside the gene matches: 4. CDR3: CASSLGQGALGYTF. The CDR3 DNA reads as TGCGCCAGCAGCTTGGGACAGGGGGCTTTGGGCTACACCTTC.

CDR3 amino acids: CASSARQGSYEQYF. In DNA form, the CDR3 reads TGTGCCAGCAGTGCCCGACAGGGGTCCTACGAGCAGTACTTC. V gene TRBV6-6 combines with J gene TRBJ2-7; TRBD1 matches 8 bases. With 5 bases clipped from V and 1 base from J, the junction kept 4 bases outside the gene matches. This CDR3 is built from 14 residues. Germline V gives CDR1 MNHNY, CDR2 SVGAGI (reference sequence).

This rearrangement joins TRBV6-1 to TRBJ2-7; TRBD2 agrees at 9 bases. CDR1 is MNHNS, CDR2 SASEGT, per germline. Trimming removed 3 bases from V and 3 bases from J; junction bases left unmatched: 9. This CDR3 comprises 16 residues. This chain's CDR3 is CASSDSRLAESYEQYF. The CDR3 coding sequence is TGTGCCAGCAGTGATTCGCGACTAGCGGAGAGCTACGAGCAGTACTTC.

The CDR3: CAWGKGLDTEAFF. DNA for the CDR3: TGTGCCTGGGGGAAGGGGCTTGACACTGAAGCTTTCTTT. The chain couples TRBV30 to TRBJ1-1, with TRBD1 as a possible D gene (5 bases). The germline V gene encodes CDR1 GTSNPN and CDR2 SVGIG (reference sequence). The V gene lost 5 bases and the J gene lost 3 bases, with 13 bases spanning the gap. The CDR3 covers 13 residues.

The chain uses TRBV6-5 and TRBJ1-2; 9 bases agree with TRBD1. Germline loops: CDR1 MNHEY, CDR2 SVGAGI. The CDR3 has 13 amino acids. J gave up 4 bases and V 5 bases, and 2 bases lay outside the gene matches. CDR3 DNA sequence: TGTGCCAGCAGTCGGACAGGGGTCTATGGCTACACCTTC. Translating gives CASSRTGVYGYTF.

Worth noting for this clone: This same CDR3 is encoded by further DNA sequences in the sample. The V and J genes are TRBV28 and TRBJ1-1; D gene ambiguous. Between the trimmed V and J ends, which lost 2 bases and 1 base, there was a span of 5 bases. The CDR3 sequence is 13 residues long. Per germline, CDR1 MDHEN and CDR2 SYDVKM. CDR3 sequence (DNA): TGTGCCAGCAGTTTACGAGGGAACACTGAAGCTTTCTTT. It specifies CASSLRGNTEAFF.

The chain combines TRBV30 with TRBJ2-7, with D possibly being TRBD1 (6 bases). The CDR3 spans 14 residues. CDR1 and CDR2 (germline): GTSNPN, SVGIG (reference sequence). V shed 1 base and J shed 2 bases, with 12 bases lying between them. In DNA form, the CDR3 reads TGTGCCTGGAGTGGGCTGACAGGCGCCTACGAGCAGTACTTC. Translated, it gives CAWSGLTGAYEQYF.

The chain uses TRBV6-1 and TRBJ2-1; 7 positions agree with TRBD2. The germline V gene has CDR1 MNHNS and CDR2 SASEGT. With V trimmed by 3 bases and J by 4 bases, 6 bases remained unmatched. The CDR3 consists of 15 residues. The CDR3 nucleotides are TGTGCCAGCAGTGACACGTCTAGCGGTTACAATGAGCAGTTCTTC. It is translated as CASSDTSSGYNEQFF.

The chain has TRBV18 and TRBJ2-7, with 9 bases aligning to TRBD1. Germline-derived CDR1 and CDR2 are KGHSH and LQKENI. The V gene end was trimmed by 6 bases and the J gene end by 7 bases; junction bases not matched to a gene: 7. This CDR3 region has 13 residues. The CDR3 reads CASSGTGQMEQYF. CDR3 sequence (DNA): TGTGCCAGCTCGGGGACAGGGCAAATGGAGCAGTACTTC.

The V call is TRBV7-9, the J call TRBJ1-2, with D unresolved. CDR3 size: 14 residues. The germline gives CDR1 SEHNR, CDR2 FQNEAQ (reference sequence). The ends were cut back, 5 bases at V and 8 bases at J, with 18 bases in the middle. CDR3 DNA sequence: TGTGCCAGCAGCCCCGAGGTCGGAGGAGGAGGCTACACCTTC. Encoded protein: CASSPEVGGGGYTF.